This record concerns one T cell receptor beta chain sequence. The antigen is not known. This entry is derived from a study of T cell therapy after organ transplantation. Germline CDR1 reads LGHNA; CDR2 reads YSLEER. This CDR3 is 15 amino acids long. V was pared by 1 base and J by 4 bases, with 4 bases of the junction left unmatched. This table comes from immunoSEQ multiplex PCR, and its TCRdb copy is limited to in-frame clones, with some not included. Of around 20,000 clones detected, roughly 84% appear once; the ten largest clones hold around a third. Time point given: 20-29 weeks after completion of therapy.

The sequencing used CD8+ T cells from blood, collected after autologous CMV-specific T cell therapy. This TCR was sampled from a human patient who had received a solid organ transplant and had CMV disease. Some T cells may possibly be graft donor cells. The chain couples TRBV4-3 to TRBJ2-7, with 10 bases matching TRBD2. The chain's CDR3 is CASSQASGSKYEQYF. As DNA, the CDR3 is TGCGCCAGCAGCCAAGCTAGCGGGAGTAAGTACGAGCAGTACTTC.